Listed here are 21 T cell receptor beta chains from one sample, sequenced in a study of identical twins. In TCRdb, the 5' RACE reads were re-called with MiXCR into one record per CDR3 protein. The data hold 1.5 million to 2 million distinct CDR3 sequences, with under 35% observed a single time. Sequences were obtained from cord blood. Receptors originate from a newborn girl in good health.

V is TRBV14 and J is TRBJ1-2, with a tentative D call TRBD1 (5 bases). The ends were cut back, 5 bases at V and 10 bases at J, with 11 bases in the middle. This CDR3 is 11 amino acids long. In germline, CDR1 is SGHDN, CDR2 FVKESK. CDR3 nucleotide sequence: TGTGCCAGCAGCGCGGGGCCTGACTACACCTTC. It yields the protein CASSAGPDYTF. The entire variable domain, with the rest obtained from reference TRBV14 and TRBJ1-2, is as follows: EAGVTQFPSHSVIEKGQTVTLRCDPISGHDNLYWYRRVMGKEIKFLLHFVKESKQDESGMPNNRFLAERTGGTYSTLKVQPAELEDSGVYFCASSAGPDYTFGSGTRLTVV.

This clonotype turned up a few times. This rearrangement joins TRBV5-1 to TRBJ2-2; 12 bases are a match to TRBD2. Germline V gene sequence: CDR1 SGHRS, CDR2 YFSETQ. The CDR3 spans 16 residues. The V segment lost 0 bases and the J segment 3 bases; nucleotides outside the gene matches: 0. The CDR3 spells CASSLGLAGDTGELFF. DNA for the CDR3: TGCGCCAGCAGCTTGGGACTAGCGGGAGACACCGGGGAGCTGTTTTTT.

This clonotype was observed at least ten times. This chain uses TRBV14 with TRBJ2-5; 8 nucleotides line up with TRBD2. The CDR3 spans 16 residues. J lost 2 bases, V lost 2 bases, and 7 bases had no gene match. From germline, CDR1 is SGHDN and CDR2 FVKESK. The CDR3 region has the DNA TGTGCCAGCAGCCAAACAGCGGGAGTGTATCAAGAGACCCAGTACTTC. This gives the protein CASSQTAGVYQETQYF.

Turning to this clonotype: Just one base apart from a much larger clone, this may be a read error. The rearrangement links TRBV29-1 to TRBJ2-3, with 13 bases lining up with TRBD2. CDR1 is SQVTM, CDR2 ANQGSEA, per germline. CDR3 length equals 13 residues. The CDR3 sequence: CGVETSGGYTQYF. In DNA form, the CDR3 reads TGCGGCGTTGAGACTAGCGGGGGGTATACGCAGTATTTT.

The table lists this clonotype with a few counts. The CDR3 here is CASSTGQGEQYF. The CDR3 DNA is TGTGCCAGCAGCACTGGACAGGGCGAGCAGTACTTC. The V gene is TRBV9, the J gene TRBJ2-7; 8 bases align to TRBD1. The CDR3 spans 12 residues. Germline values: CDR1 SGDLS, CDR2 YYNGEE. V lost 4 bases to trimming and J lost 6 bases; unmatched junction nucleotides: 3.

This clonotype was recorded at least ten times. V gene TRBV9 combines with J gene TRBJ2-7; D not resolved. The CDR3 is 14 amino acids. Trimming cost V 4 bases and J 2 bases, with 13 bases left between them. Germline CDR1 SGDLS, CDR2 YYNGEE. The CDR3 region has the DNA TGTGCCAGCAGCCCTCAGACCGCCGCCTACGAGCAGTACTTC. The encoded protein is CASSPQTAAYEQYF. The full variable domain, completed using reference TRBV9 and TRBJ2-7, is DSGVTQTPKHLITATGQRVTLRCSPRSGDLSVYWYQQSLDQGLQFLIQYYNGEERAKGNILERFSAQQFPDLHSELNLSSLELGDSALYFCASSPQTAAYEQYFGPGTRLTVT.

The table lists this clonotype with a few counts. This sequence joins TRBV20-1 and TRBJ2-2, with D possibly TRBD2 on 5 matching bases. The CDR3 length is 14 residues. Germline CDR1 is DFQATT and CDR2 is SNEGSKA (reference sequence). V lost 3 bases, J lost 4 bases, and 12 bases lay in between. The CDR3 nucleotides are TGCAGTGCTAGTGAGAGGGCCGTCACCGGGGAGCTGTTTTTT. Translated: CSASERAVTGELFF.

This clonotype appeared a few times. The rearrangement links TRBV7-8 to TRBJ2-1; TRBD1 is a possible D gene (5 bases). V was pared by 1 base and J by 3 bases, with 10 bases between. Germline V gene data show CDR1 as SGHVS and CDR2 as FQNEAQ. The CDR3 consists of 15 residues. CDR3 DNA: TGTGCCAGCAGCTTAGAGGGGCGGATCTACAATGAGCAGTTCTTC. This gives the protein CASSLEGRIYNEQFF.

The V and J genes are TRBV30 and TRBJ1-2; D gene unclear. V lost 4 bases to trimming and J lost 4 bases, with 10 bases between them. CDR3 length: 12 amino acids. CDR1 and CDR2 from the germline V gene are GTSNPN and SVGIG (reference sequence). CDR3: CAWNLSGYGYTF. DNA of the CDR3: TGTGCCTGGAATCTATCAGGCTATGGCTACACCTTC. The full variable domain, its missing parts supplied by reference TRBV30 and TRBJ1-2, is SQTIHQWPATLVQPVGSPLSLECTVEGTSNPNLYWYRQAAGRGLQLLFYSVGIGQISSEVPQNLSASRPQDRQFILSSKKLLLSDSGFYLCAWNLSGYGYTFGSGTRLTVV.

This clonotype showed up just a few times. This chain connects TRBV5-4 to TRBJ1-2; D is ambiguous. There are 18 residues in the CDR3. V dropped 3 bases and J dropped 0 bases, with 21 bases sitting between them. Germline V gene lookup returns CDR1 SGHNT and CDR2 YYREEE (reference sequence). DNA for the CDR3: TGTGCCAGCAGCTCACGATTAAGGACCGTTCTAGCTAACTATGGCTACACCTTC. As protein: CASSSRLRTVLANYGYTF.

This clonotype turned up a few times. The rearrangement joins TRBV5-1 to TRBJ2-1; 8 nucleotides align to TRBD2. The germline V gene encodes CDR1 SGHRS and CDR2 YFSETQ. Trimming cost V 3 bases and J 2 bases; bases outside gene matches: 4. The CDR3 has 15 amino acids. CDR3 loop: CASSSKRGTYNEQFF. The CDR3 region has the DNA TGCGCCAGCAGCTCGAAGCGGGGGACCTACAATGAGCAGTTCTTC.

A few counts support this clonotype. CDR3 coding DNA: TGTGCCAGTAGTCCCCCCCGGGGGCCCGATACGCAGTATTTT. Encoded protein: CASSPPRGPDTQYF. The chain is built from TRBV19 and TRBJ2-3; TRBD1 or TRBD2 may be the D gene (6 bases each). In germline, CDR1 is LNHDA, CDR2 SQIVND (reference sequence). The CDR3 runs 14 residues. Trimming took 5 bases from V and 6 from J, leaving 15 bases between them.

The table lists this clonotype with a few counts. The chain has TRBV20-1 and TRBJ1-2; 7 positions agree with TRBD1. The V gene's germline CDR1 is DFQATT and CDR2 SNEGSKA (reference sequence). This CDR3 has 14 amino acids. Trimming removed 5 bases from V and 5 bases from J; junction bases left unmatched: 11. The CDR3 protein is CSAPAGGSLYGYTF. DNA of the CDR3: TGCAGTGCTCCAGCAGGGGGATCACTATATGGCTACACCTTC.

The V gene is TRBV6-5, the J gene TRBJ1-5; 7 bases agree with TRBD1. This CDR3 spans 19 amino acids. V lost 2 bases to trimming and J lost 2 bases; unmatched junction nucleotides: 15. CDR1 and CDR2 (germline): MNHEY, SVGAGI. CDR3 bases: TGTGCCAGCAGTTACCGGGACAGACCTACGAGGGGTGGCAATCAGCCCCAGCATTTT. Translating gives CASSYRDRPTRGGNQPQHF.

The rearrangement joins TRBV4-2 to TRBJ2-7; D is ambiguous. V lost 0 bases and J lost 4, with 7 bases in between. The length of the CDR3 is 13 residues. The germline V gene has CDR1 LGHNA and CDR2 YNFKEQ. CDR3 sequence reads: CASSQERLYEQYF. CDR3 coding DNA: TGTGCCAGCAGCCAAGAGCGGCTATACGAGCAGTACTTC.

The chain uses TRBV27 and TRBJ1-4; D uncertain. Trimming took 5 bases from V and 8 from J, leaving 15 bases between them. The CDR3 totals 14 residues. Germline CDR1 and CDR2: MNHEY and SMNVEV (reference sequence). The CDR3 bases are TGTGCCAGCAGTCGAGATCCCTGGGCAGAAAAACTGTTTTTT. It translates to CASSRDPWAEKLFF. The variable domain in full, completed from reference TRBV27 and TRBJ1-4, reads EAQVTQNPRYLITVTGKKLTVTCSQNMNHEYMSWYRQDPGLGLRQIYYSMNVEVTDKGDVPEGYKVSRKEKRNFPLILESPSPNQTSLYFCASSRDPWAEKLFFGSGTQLSVL.

This clonotype was counted only a few times. The V and J genes are TRBV15 and TRBJ2-7; D call uncertain. This CDR3 spans 16 amino acids. The germline V and J ends were trimmed by 0 bases and 3 bases, with 15 bases remaining between them. Germline CDR1 is LNHNV and CDR2 is YYDKDF (reference sequence). In DNA form, the CDR3 reads TGTGCCACCAGCAGAGATACCAAGGACGAGGTCTACGAGCAGTACTTC. Protein: CATSRDTKDEVYEQYF.

The chain is built from TRBV5-1 and TRBJ2-7; TRBD2 agrees at 10 bases. J gave up 1 base and V 0 bases, and 7 bases lay outside the gene matches. Germline V gene sequence: CDR1 SGHRS, CDR2 YFSETQ. The CDR3 has 17 amino acids. DNA for the CDR3: TGCGCCAGCAGCTTGGTCGGGACTAGCGCCAGATCCTACGAGCAGTACTTC. Protein product: CASSLVGTSARSYEQYF.

This chain uses TRBV28 with TRBJ1-2; maybe TRBD1 (6 bases). Germline V lookup: CDR1 MDHEN, CDR2 SYDVKM. V was trimmed by 5 bases and J by 6 bases, leaving 25 bases between them. The CDR3 is made up of 17 amino acids. The CDR3 loop is CASSLTLYNTGFNGYTF. DNA for the CDR3: TGTGCCAGCAGTCTAACCTTATATAATACAGGGTTTAATGGCTACACCTTC.

Concerning this clonotype itself: A read error may be the cause here, since a much bigger clone is one base away. This chain joins TRBV7-2 and TRBJ2-4; TRBD2 aligns across 7 bases. Germline V lookup: CDR1 SGHTA, CDR2 FQGNSA. Trimming took 5 bases from V and 8 from J; bases not matched to a gene: 6. This CDR3 comprises 13 residues. The CDR3 DNA follows: TGTGCCAGCAGCCTCGGGACTACGGACATTCAGTACTTC. Encoded protein: CASSLGTTDIQYF.

In its sample, this clonotype was seen many times. The CDR3 sequence is CASSAGTSRTDTQYF. The CDR3 DNA reads TGTGCCAGCAGCGCCGGGACTAGCCGCACAGATACGCAGTATTTT. The chain is built from TRBV7-9 and TRBJ2-3; 9 positions match TRBD2. Losses at the gene ends were 5 bases for V and 1 base for J; bases not matched to a gene: 4. Per the germline V gene, CDR1 is SEHNR and CDR2 is FQNEAQ (reference sequence). The CDR3 contains 15 residues. Full variable domain (rest looked up from reference TRBV7-9 and TRBJ2-3): DTGVSQNPRHKITKRGQNVTFRCDPISEHNRLYWYRQTLGQGPEFLTYFQNEAQLEKSRLLSDRFSAERPKGSFSTLEIQRTEQGDSAMYLCASSAGTSRTDTQYFGPGTRLTVL.